Listed here are 14 T cell receptor beta chains from one sample, sequenced in a study of metastatic and nonmetastatic thyroid tumors. Via MiXCR, TCRdb re-called the PCR reads. The sample lists about 62,000 clones, 4% to 4.5% occurring once. Until they underwent thyroid surgery, no patient had received any treatment. Sequencing was done on a sample of blood. These receptors originate from a female donor with papillary thyroid cancer or a benign thyroid nodule (not recorded which). Some clones in this sample may be carry-over from other donors' samples.

The chain carries TRBV27 and TRBJ2-7; 12 bases line up with TRBD1. Germline CDR1 MNHEY, CDR2 SMNVEV (reference sequence). V was pared by 6 bases and J by 7 bases, with 7 bases of the junction left unmatched. There are 14 residues in the CDR3. The CDR3 sequence: CASSPGQGAGEQYF. DNA of the CDR3: TGTGCCAGCAGCCCGGGACAGGGGGCGGGGGAGCAGTACTTC.

Comment on this clone: This may be a read error, as it is one base from a much larger clone. Other DNA sequences in this specimen translate into the identical CDR3. V is TRBV7-9 and J is TRBJ1-5; no firm D call. The CDR3 runs 12 residues. The V gene's germline CDR1 is SEHNR and CDR2 FQNEAQ (reference sequence). Trimming removed 7 bases from V and 4 bases from J, with 8 bases in between. In nucleotides, the CDR3 is TGTGCCAGCAATACCGGTAATCAGCCCCAGCATTTT. Translating it yields CASNTGNQPQHF.

This chain links TRBV12-3 or TRBV12-4 with TRBJ2-6; weak D call: TRBD1 (6 bases). V lost 3 bases to trimming and J lost 0 bases, with 15 bases between them. The CDR3 extends over 18 amino acids. The CDR3 region is CASSFRGTGSSGANVLTF. DNA of the CDR3: TGTGCCAGCAGTTTTAGGGGAACAGGGAGCTCTGGGGCCAACGTCCTGACTTTC.

This clone has a handful of counts. The V call is TRBV12-3 or TRBV12-4, the J call TRBJ1-6; TRBD1 might be the D (5 bases). The CDR3 runs to 14 residues. The V gene lost 3 bases and the J gene lost 6 bases, with 9 bases spanning the gap. CDR3 sequence (DNA): TGTGCCAGCAGTTTGACAGTTTCTAATTCACCCCTCCACTTT. It specifies CASSLTVSNSPLHF.

Comments on this clone: Possible read error: a much larger clone is one base away. This chain joins TRBV7-2 and TRBJ1-1; D remains ambiguous. Germline assignment: CDR1 SGHTA and CDR2 FQGNSA. This CDR3 region has 13 residues. This CDR3 reads CASRLDGLAEAFF. The CDR3 DNA follows: TGTGCCAGCAGATTAGATGGGTTGGCTGAAGCTTTCTTT.

This clone turned up a few times. Just one base apart from a much larger clone, this may be a read error. The same CDR3 is also encoded by other DNA sequences in this sample. The V and J genes are TRBV15 and TRBJ2-1; D unclear. Germline V CDR1 and CDR2: LNHNV, YYDKDF (reference sequence). This CDR3 has 15 residues. Trimming stripped 3 bases from V and 4 bases from J, with 13 bases between. CDR3 residues: CATSSNFPSYNEQFF. Written as DNA, the CDR3 is TGTGCCACCAGCAGTAACTTCCCCTCTTACAATGAGCAGTTCTTC.

This clone showed up just a few times. The gene calls are TRBV28 and TRBJ2-7, with TRBD2 matching 7 bases. The CDR3 runs 15 residues. J gave up 7 bases and V 3 bases, and 12 bases lay outside the gene matches. Looked up from germline, CDR1 is MDHEN and CDR2 is SYDVKM. The CDR3 DNA reads as TGTGCCAGCAGTTTTTCGGGGAAGCGGGACGTTGAGCAGTACTTC. Translating it yields CASSFSGKRDVEQYF.

This clone has more than one count but fewer than ten. V is TRBV11-2 and J is TRBJ1-1, with D maybe TRBD1 (5 bases). This CDR3 contains 17 residues. The germline V and J ends were trimmed by 5 bases and 1 base, with 20 bases remaining between them. CDR1 and CDR2 from the germline V gene are SGHAT and FQNNGV. The CDR3 region is CASSAQDRTLKNTEAFF. DNA of the CDR3: TGTGCCAGCAGCGCCCAGGATAGGACACTCAAGAACACTGAAGCTTTCTTT.

A few counts support this clone. A much more abundant neighbour one base away suggests this may be a read error. CDR3 protein: CASIRSAGSWTNYGYTF. CDR3 sequence (DNA): TGTGCTAGCATTAGGTCGGCAGGGTCATGGACTAACTATGGCTACACCTTC. This chain links TRBV6-4 with TRBJ1-2, with a weak D call TRBD1 (5 bases). This CDR3 region has 17 residues. Germline-derived CDR1 and CDR2 are MRHNA and SNTAGT.

This clone occurred many times. The V gene is TRBV9, the J gene TRBJ1-2, with D possibly being TRBD1 (6 bases). Deletions cut 0 bases from V and 2 bases from J, with 8 bases between. Germline-derived CDR1 and CDR2 are SGDLS and YYNGEE. The CDR3 is 14 amino acids. The CDR3 protein is CASSVGQANYGYTF. CDR3 sequence (DNA): TGTGCCAGCAGCGTAGGACAGGCAAACTATGGCTACACCTTC.

This clone occurred a few times. The rearrangement links TRBV3-1 to TRBJ1-2; D remains ambiguous. From germline, CDR1 is LGHDT and CDR2 YNNKEL (reference sequence). The CDR3 length is 13 residues. V was shortened by 1 base and J by 4 bases, with 7 bases between the two germline ends. The CDR3 is CASSQGKGYGYTF. The CDR3 nucleotides are TGTGCCAGCAGCCAAGGGAAGGGCTATGGCTACACCTTC.

This clone was counted at least ten times. The chain employs TRBV10-3 and TRBJ2-3; no clear D gene. The CDR3 covers 14 residues. The V end lost 1 base, the J end lost 1 base, and 6 bases lay between the germline ends. CDR1 and CDR2 (germline): ENHRY, SYGVKD. The CDR3, as DNA: TGTGCCATCAGTGAGTTTGGGGGCACAGATACGCAGTATTTT. Translation: CAISEFGGTDTQYF.

This clone came up many times. This sequence joins TRBV20-1 and TRBJ2-1; D is undetermined. Germline V gene lookup returns CDR1 DFQATT and CDR2 SNEGSKA (reference sequence). The V gene lost 3 bases and the J gene lost 5 bases, with 11 bases spanning the gap. This CDR3 is built from 13 residues. The CDR3 reads CSASPAGHNEQFF. The CDR3 region has the DNA TGCAGTGCTAGCCCGGCAGGACACAATGAGCAGTTCTTC.

A note on this clone: A much more abundant neighbour one base away suggests this may be a read error. This chain links TRBV6-2 or TRBV6-3 with TRBJ2-2, with a tentative D call TRBD1 (6 bases). From germline, CDR1 is MNHEY and CDR2 SVGEGT. V gave up 8 bases and J gave up 4 bases, with 17 bases separating them. This CDR3 comprises 15 residues. CDR3 nucleotide sequence: TGTGCCAGCCGTATATCGGTACAGGGCACCGGGGAGCTGTTTTTT. This gives the protein CASRISVQGTGELFF.